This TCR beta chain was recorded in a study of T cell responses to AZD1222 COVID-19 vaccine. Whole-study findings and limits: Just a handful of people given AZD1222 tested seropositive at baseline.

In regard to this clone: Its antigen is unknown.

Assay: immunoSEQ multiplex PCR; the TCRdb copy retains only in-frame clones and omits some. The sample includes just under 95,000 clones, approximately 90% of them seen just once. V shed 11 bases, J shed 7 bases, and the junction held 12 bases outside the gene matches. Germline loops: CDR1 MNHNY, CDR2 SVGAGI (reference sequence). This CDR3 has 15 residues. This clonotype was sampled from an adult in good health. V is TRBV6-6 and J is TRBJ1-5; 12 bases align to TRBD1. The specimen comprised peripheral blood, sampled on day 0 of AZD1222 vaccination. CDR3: CASAPGQGAGQPQHF. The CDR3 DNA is TGTGCCTCTGCACCGGGACAGGGGGCAGGACAGCCCCAGCATTTT.